Described below is a single TCR beta chain sequence and its context. Its antigen is still unknown. This CDR3 comprises 14 residues. Germline V gene data show CDR1 as MNHEY and CDR2 as SVGAGI. V lost 7 bases to trimming and J lost 4 bases, with 16 bases between them. This entry belongs to a study of shared clonotypes between healthy human individuals. Assay runs were performed at deep level. In the original workflow: With immunoSEQ giving junction-only sequences and no quality scores, filtering differed. Sequencing used immunoSEQ multiplex PCR; TCRdb keeps in-frame clones, though not all of them. V, J and clone size reflect that table, while D and trimming were determined from the DNA. The sample contains about 320,000 clones, around 86% of which appear only once. Findings and limits, study-wide: Generation of non-shared clonotypes was less probable than generation of clonotypes shared by all four donors.

The receptor was derived from a man aged 18 to 30 in good health. The rearrangement joins TRBV6-5 to TRBJ1-2; possibly TRBD1 for D (5 bases). Sequencing was carried out using memory CD8+ T cells sorted from blood. Subset described: CD45RO+ cells pooled with CCR7-negative TemRA cells. As DNA, the CDR3 is TGTGCCAGCACTCCTAGGGGAAGGCTCTATGGCTACACCTTC. Translation: CASTPRGRLYGYTF.